These 26 T cell receptor beta chains were all obtained from the same sample, sequenced in a study of TIL therapy for anti-PD-1-resistant metastatic lung cancer. Time point given: pre-treatment sample, taken before nivolumab and TIL therapy. The tumor samples were excised metastases, mostly pleural nodules or supraclavicular lymph nodes. This was the immunoSEQ v3 assay. The data were produced by immunoSEQ multiplex PCR, yet TCRdb's version contains in-frame clones alone and is incomplete. The sample has approximately 27,000 clones, approximately 72% seen once. Sequencing used tumor tissue, obtained at baseline. All receptors come from a person between 25 and 80 years old with non-small cell lung cancer.

This chain links TRBV5-6 with TRBJ2-3, with 8 bases that match TRBD2. CDR1 and CDR2 (germline): SGHDT, YYEEEE. This CDR3 spans 17 amino acids. The V gene end was trimmed by 1 base and the J gene end by 4 bases; junction bases not matched to a gene: 11. CDR3 nucleotides: TGTGCCAGCAGCTTGCGTCTCGCGGGGGGCCGGGCAGATACGCAGTATTTT. Its protein product is CASSLRLAGGRADTQYF.

This chain joins TRBV25-1 and TRBJ1-1, with 8 bases that match TRBD1. The germline gives CDR1 MGHDK, CDR2 SYGVNS. The CDR3 length is 14 residues. The J segment lost 6 bases and the V segment lost 7 bases, leaving 10 bases of the junction unmatched. The CDR3 DNA sequence: TGTGCCAGCACTGGGACAGGTACATTCGCTGAAGCTTTCTTT. Translated: CASTGTGTFAEAFF. Complete variable domain (other parts from reference TRBV25-1 and TRBJ1-1): EADIYQTPRYLVIGTGKKITLECSQTMGHDKMYWYQQDPGMELHLIHYSYGVNSTEKGDLSSESTVSRIRTEHFPLTLESARPSHTSQYLCASTGTGTFAEAFFGQGTRLTVV.

The V gene is TRBV10-3, the J gene TRBJ1-1; D is uncertain. There are 17 residues in the CDR3. Germline CDR1 and CDR2: ENHRY and SYGVKD. The V gene lost 0 bases and the J gene lost 1 base, with 15 bases spanning the gap. CDR3 DNA sequence: TGTGCCATCAGTGAGTCGACTTCGGAACAGTGGAACACTGAAGCTTTCTTT. It yields the protein CAISESTSEQWNTEAFF.

The chain uses TRBV5-5 and TRBJ1-2; D is undetermined. V shed 0 bases and J shed 8 bases, with 23 bases lying between them. CDR3 length equals 17 residues. Looked up from germline, CDR1 is SGHKS and CDR2 is YYEKEE (reference sequence). Here the CDR3 reads CASSLAQTRDGKKGYTF. In nucleotides, the CDR3 is TGTGCCAGCAGCTTGGCCCAAACCCGTGACGGCAAAAAGGGCTACACCTTC.

This clone showed up just a few times. V usage is TRBV7-3 and J usage is TRBJ2-1; TRBD2 might be the D (7 bases). V was shortened by 8 bases and J by 4 bases, with 18 bases between the two germline ends. CDR3 length: 15 residues. Germline values: CDR1 SGHTA, CDR2 FQGTGA. The CDR3 sequence: CASHGFRGAYNEQFF. The CDR3 DNA follows: TGTGCCAGCCATGGGTTCCGGGGGGCTTACAATGAGCAGTTCTTC.

This chain links TRBV7-2 with TRBJ2-3; D uncertain. The CDR3 spans 15 residues. Germline lookup yields CDR1 SGHTA and CDR2 FQGNSA. V dropped 1 base and J dropped 2 bases, with 10 bases sitting between them. CDR3 sequence: CASSLGARHTDTQYF. The CDR3, as DNA: TGTGCCAGCAGCTTAGGGGCCAGACACACAGATACGCAGTATTTT.

The chain is built from TRBV6-1 and TRBJ2-3; maybe TRBD2 (6 bases). The germline CDR1 and CDR2 sequences are MNHNS and SASEGT. The CDR3 is 16 amino acids. Trimming took 2 bases from V and 0 from J, leaving 12 bases between them. CDR3 residues: CASSEWAGYSTDTQYF. CDR3 in DNA: TGTGCCAGCAGTGAATGGGCGGGATACAGCACAGATACGCAGTATTTT.

As to this clone: A junction end diverges from the germline sequence, so it may reflect a read error. The V gene is TRBV7-2, the J gene TRBJ2-7, with D unclear. Germline V gene data show CDR1 as SGHTA and CDR2 as FQGNSA. The CDR3 loop spans 15 amino acids. In DNA, the CDR3 is TGTGCCAGCAGCTTAGGGGCAGAAGTCTACAATAGTCCTAACTTC. Its protein product is CASSLGAEVYNSPNF.

The CDR3 sequence: CASSWTLTDTQYF. The DNA for the CDR3 is TGTGCCAGCAGTTGGACACTCACAGATACGCAGTATTTT. The chain recombines TRBV25-1 with TRBJ2-3, with D perhaps TRBD1 (5 bases). The CDR3 runs 13 residues. Germline V CDR1 and CDR2: MGHDK, SYGVNS. The V and J ends lost 5 bases and 2 bases respectively, with 8 bases between them.

The chain recombines TRBV15 with TRBJ2-5; D ambiguous. The CDR3 has 12 amino acids. The V end lost 5 bases, the J end lost 2 bases, and 6 bases lay between the germline ends. From germline, CDR1 is LNHNV and CDR2 YYDKDF (reference sequence). CDR3 region: CATSVNQETQYF. CDR3 sequence (DNA): TGTGCCACCAGCGTAAATCAAGAGACCCAGTACTTC.

The chain recombines TRBV7-9 with TRBJ2-3; 10 bases line up with TRBD2. After removal of 3 bases from V and 3 bases from J, the junction contained 3 bases not matched to a gene. Germline values: CDR1 SEHNR, CDR2 FQNEAQ (reference sequence). This CDR3 spans 15 amino acids. The CDR3 spells CASSFPSGGTDTQYF. The CDR3 DNA follows: TGTGCCAGCAGCTTTCCTAGCGGGGGAACAGATACGCAGTATTTT.

This clone has a handful of counts. The chain joins TRBV4-3 to TRBJ1-6, with no clear D. CDR1 is LGHNA, CDR2 YSLEER, per germline. V was pared by 3 bases and J by 4 bases, with 10 bases between. This CDR3 contains 15 residues. For the CDR3, the DNA is TGCGCCAGCAGCCATGAACGGGCTTATAATTCACCCCTCCACTTT. Protein sequence: CASSHERAYNSPLHF.

The rearrangement joins TRBV15 to TRBJ2-7; D may be TRBD2 (6 bases). The length of the CDR3 is 13 residues. Per the germline V gene, CDR1 is LNHNV and CDR2 is YYDKDF (reference sequence). V dropped 0 bases and J dropped 4 bases, with 7 bases sitting between them. The CDR3 spells CATSRDRGYEQYF. The CDR3 DNA reads TGTGCCACCAGCAGAGATCGGGGGTACGAGCAGTACTTC.

The chain links TRBV11-3 to TRBJ2-5; a weak D match, TRBD2 (6 bases). V was cut by 5 bases and J by 0 bases, with 16 bases left in between. Germline CDR1 is SGHNT and CDR2 is YENEEA. This CDR3 contains 16 residues. DNA of the CDR3: TGTGCCAGCAGCCCTGGAGGGACTCCGTACCAAGAGACCCAGTACTTC. Translated, it gives CASSPGGTPYQETQYF. The variable domain in full, with the rest retrieved from reference TRBV11-3 and TRBJ2-5, is EAGVVQSPRYKIIEKKQPVAFWCNPISGHNTLYWYLQNLGQGPELLIRYENEEAVDDSQLPKDRFSAERLKGVDSTLKIQPAELGDSAVYLCASSPGGTPYQETQYFGPGTRLLVL.

The chain carries TRBV10-3 and TRBJ1-1; weak D call: TRBD1 (5 bases). The V end was cut by 4 bases, the J end by 5 bases, with 17 bases between. Germline V gene data show CDR1 as ENHRY and CDR2 as SYGVKD. This CDR3 region has 15 residues. This CDR3 reads CAISGDDRGKTEAFF. In DNA form, the CDR3 reads TGTGCCATCAGTGGGGACGACCGGGGGAAAACTGAAGCTTTCTTT.

This sequence joins TRBV21-1 and TRBJ1-6. TRBV21-1 is annotated as a pseudogene. This CDR3 has 18 amino acids. The CDR3 loop is CASSKYGTESSYNSPLHF. CDR3 nucleotides: TGTGCCAGCAGCAAATACGGCACCGAGAGCTCCTATAATTCACCCCTCCACTTT.

The genes are TRBV21-1 and TRBJ2-7; TRBD1, the table's D call, lacks a check against the DNA. TRBV21-1 is a recognized pseudogene. This CDR3 spans 16 amino acids. CDR3 in DNA: TGTGCCAGCAGCAAAGAAGGACAGGGGGCGAATTACGAGCAGTACTTC. It codes for CASSKEGQGANYEQYF.

The chain combines TRBV30 with TRBJ2-2, with 9 positions matching TRBD2. V shed 7 bases, J shed 2 bases, and the junction held 5 bases outside the gene matches. The length of the CDR3 is 14 residues. CDR1 GTSNPN and CDR2 SVGIG come from the germline V gene (reference sequence). The CDR3 region has the DNA TGTGCCTCAGGCGGGGGGGTTAACACCGGGGAGCTGTTTTTT. Amino acid sequence: CASGGGVNTGELFF.

V gene TRBV11-2 combines with J gene TRBJ1-4; no reliable D call. Germline CDR1 and CDR2: SGHAT and FQNNGV. This CDR3 spans 16 amino acids. The V end was cut by 0 bases, the J end by 8 bases, with 16 bases between. The CDR3 DNA reads TGTGCCAGCAGCTTAGAAGTGGATCCAAGACGGGAAAAACTGTTTTTT. Protein product: CASSLEVDPRREKLFF.

The chain joins TRBV2 to TRBJ2-1; no clear D. This CDR3 has 16 amino acids. Germline V lookup: CDR1 SNHLY, CDR2 FYNNEI. V lost 4 bases and J lost 2, with 15 bases in between. In DNA, the CDR3 is TGTGCCAGCAGTGGACTTTATGGGGTAGCCTACAATGAGCAGTTCTTC. The encoded protein is CASSGLYGVAYNEQFF.

The chain joins TRBV10-3 to TRBJ2-1, with TRBD2 matching 13 bases. This CDR3 is built from 14 residues. In germline, CDR1 is ENHRY, CDR2 SYGVKD. With V trimmed by 6 bases and J by 7 bases, 3 bases remained unmatched. The chain's CDR3 is CAIRGLAGQNEQFF. In DNA form, the CDR3 reads TGTGCCATCAGGGGACTAGCGGGGCAGAATGAGCAGTTCTTC.

This chain connects TRBV10-3 to TRBJ1-5, with TRBD1 identical over 9 bases. The V gene end was trimmed by 3 bases and the J gene end by 5 bases; junction bases not matched to a gene: 2. Per the germline V gene, CDR1 is ENHRY and CDR2 is SYGVKD. The CDR3 totals 14 residues. CDR3 nucleotide sequence: TGTGCCATCAGTGAACAGGGGGCTGATCAGCCCCAGCATTTT. Encoded protein: CAISEQGADQPQHF.

The chain carries TRBV29-1 and TRBJ1-5; no definite D call. From germline, CDR1 is SQVTM and CDR2 ANQGSEA. The CDR3 runs 13 residues. V gave up 4 bases and J gave up 0 bases, with 7 bases separating them. CDR3: CSVGENSNQPQHF. CDR3 DNA sequence: TGCAGCGTTGGAGAGAATAGCAATCAGCCCCAGCATTTT. The entire variable domain, with the rest obtained from reference TRBV29-1 and TRBJ1-5, is as follows: SAVISQKPSRDICQRGTSLTIQCQVDSQVTMMFWYRQQPGQSLTLIATANQGSEATYESGFVIDKFPISRPNLTFSTLTVSNMSPEDSSIYLCSVGENSNQPQHFGDGTRLSIL.

This clone was seen once. This sequence joins TRBV5-6 and TRBJ2-1; TRBD1 aligns across 11 bases. The CDR3 contains 17 residues. V lost 4 bases to trimming and J lost 2 bases; unmatched junction nucleotides: 8. CDR1 SGHDT and CDR2 YYEEEE come from the germline V gene. The CDR3 protein is CASSGTLDRGPYNEQFF. The DNA of the CDR3 is TGTGCCAGCAGCGGGACCTTGGACAGGGGGCCCTACAATGAGCAGTTCTTC.

The rearrangement uses TRBV5-1 and TRBJ1-1; 9 nucleotides match TRBD1. CDR3 length: 15 residues. The ends lost 4 bases at V and 5 bases at J; junction bases unmatched: 9. The germline gives CDR1 SGHRS, CDR2 YFSETQ. CDR3 coding DNA: TGCGCCAGCAGCAAAGGACAGGGGAGATCGACTGAAGCTTTCTTT. This gives the protein CASSKGQGRSTEAFF.

The chain couples TRBV5-5 to TRBJ1-1, with 7 bases matching TRBD1. V shed 2 bases, J shed 4 bases, and the junction held 5 bases outside the gene matches. The CDR3 extends over 14 amino acids. Per the germline V gene, CDR1 is SGHKS and CDR2 is YYEKEE (reference sequence). The CDR3, as DNA: TGTGCCAGCAGCTTAGGGGGCCGCGGCACTGAAGCTTTCTTT. Translated: CASSLGGRGTEAFF. Together with reference TRBV5-5 and TRBJ1-1, the CDR3 gives the full variable domain: DAGVTQSPTHLIKTRGQQVTLRCSPISGHKSVSWYQQVLGQGPQFIFQYYEKEERGRGNFPDRFSARQFPNYSSELNVNALLLGDSALYLCASSLGGRGTEAFFGQGTRLTVV.